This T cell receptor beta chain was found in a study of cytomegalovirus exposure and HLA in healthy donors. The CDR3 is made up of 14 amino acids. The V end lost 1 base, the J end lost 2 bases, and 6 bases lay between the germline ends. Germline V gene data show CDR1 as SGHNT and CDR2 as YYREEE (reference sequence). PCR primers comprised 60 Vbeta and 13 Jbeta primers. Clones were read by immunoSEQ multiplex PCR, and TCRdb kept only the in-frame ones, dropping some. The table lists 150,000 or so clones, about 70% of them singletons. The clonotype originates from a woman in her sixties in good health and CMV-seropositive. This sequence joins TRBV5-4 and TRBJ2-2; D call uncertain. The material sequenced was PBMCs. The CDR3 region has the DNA TGTGCCAGCAGCTTGCGTAGAAACACCGGGGAGCTGTTTTTT. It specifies CASSLRRNTGELFF.